Listed here is a single T cell receptor (beta chain). The sample originates from a study of blood T cell repertoires in COVID-19. Study-level background: In each case, the material was cDNA or gDNA derived from T cells, B-cell-depleted T cells, or PBMCs.

Germline-derived CDR1 and CDR2 are SGHTA and FQGTGA. Trimming removed 0 bases at V and 8 bases at J, with 17 bases between. This CDR3 has 16 residues. Original analysis: Amplification from reference gene primers served as the basis for estimated nucleated cell counts. The assay was immunoSEQ multiplex PCR, and TCRdb's table has in-frame clones only and misses some. The V and J calls and clone size come from that table; D and trimming were worked out from the DNA. The top ten clones hold approximately 3.9% of a sample with 120,000 or so clones, 80% to 85% of them seen once. The V call is TRBV7-3, the J call TRBJ2-1, with a weak D call TRBD2 (6 bases). The TCR originated in a woman aged 45-59 years with acute or convalescent COVID-19. Sample: peripheral blood. The CDR3 reads CASSLTLGGTEDEQFF. CDR3 bases: TGTGCCAGCAGCTTAACTTTGGGCGGGACCGAGGATGAGCAGTTCTTC. The full variable domain, rest sourced from reference TRBV7-3 and TRBJ2-1, is GAGVSQTPSNKVTEKGKYVELRCDPISGHTALYWYRQSLGQGPEFLIYFQGTGAADDSGLPNDRFFAVRPEGSVSTLKIQRTERGDSAVYLCASSLTLGGTEDEQFFGPGTRLTVL.